This T cell receptor beta chain was recovered during a study of T cells in Graves' hyperthyroidism and ophthalmopathy. Regarding the study as a whole: Stable hyperthyroidism and ophthalmopathy were separated using 13 V-J signatures. Model output signaled ophthalmopathy a median roughly six months ahead of onset.

What was amplified from RNA transcripts were TCR beta CDR3 regions. An initial round of RT-PCR targeting the TCR CDR3 relied on the HTBI primer set. MiXCR, applied by TCRdb to the multiplex PCR reads, yields one record per CDR3 protein. The sample lists some 700,000 distinct CDR3 sequences; 17% were seen once. The CDR3 spans 15 residues. Trimming pared 5 bases from V and 4 bases from J, leaving 17 bases between. Germline V gene data show CDR1 as SGHAT and CDR2 as FQNNGV. This clonotype was detected many times. The antigen is not known. Roughly 10 ml of fresh peripheral blood supplied the PBMCs. The chain carries TRBV11-2 and TRBJ1-2; tentative D call: TRBD1 (5 bases). The TCR comes from a man between 50 and 59 years old with Graves' hyperthyroidism. Sample: blood. CDR3 loop: CASSAPGRHPYGYTF. Here the CDR3 DNA reads TGTGCCAGCAGCGCCCCGGGACGACACCCCTATGGCTACACCTTC.